This T cell receptor beta chain emerged from a study of blood T cell repertoires in COVID-19. For the study at large: Acute and convalescent COVID-19 specimens originated in the United States, Italy and Spain. T cells, B-cell-depleted T cells, or PBMCs provided the cDNA or gDNA that served as material.

The ends lost 4 bases at V and 1 base at J; junction bases unmatched: 7. The CDR3 covers 16 residues. Germline assignment: CDR1 KGHDR and CDR2 SFDVKD. Methods used by the authors: Nucleated cell counts were estimated from reference gene primer amplification. TCRdb keeps only in-frame clones here, not all; method: immunoSEQ multiplex PCR. D and trimming were read from the DNA, whereas the V and J calls and clone size are those reported in that table. The repertoire has roughly 110,000 clones, 86% of them found once; the top ten carry 4.5%. V is TRBV24-1 and J is TRBJ2-3, with 7 bases identical to TRBD2. This clonotype was obtained from a man aged 35 to 55 with acute or convalescent COVID-19. The sequencing input was peripheral blood. The CDR3 region has the DNA TGTGCCACCAGTGAAGTTACTAGCGTGGGCACAGATACGCAGTATTTT. Translation: CATSEVTSVGTDTQYF.